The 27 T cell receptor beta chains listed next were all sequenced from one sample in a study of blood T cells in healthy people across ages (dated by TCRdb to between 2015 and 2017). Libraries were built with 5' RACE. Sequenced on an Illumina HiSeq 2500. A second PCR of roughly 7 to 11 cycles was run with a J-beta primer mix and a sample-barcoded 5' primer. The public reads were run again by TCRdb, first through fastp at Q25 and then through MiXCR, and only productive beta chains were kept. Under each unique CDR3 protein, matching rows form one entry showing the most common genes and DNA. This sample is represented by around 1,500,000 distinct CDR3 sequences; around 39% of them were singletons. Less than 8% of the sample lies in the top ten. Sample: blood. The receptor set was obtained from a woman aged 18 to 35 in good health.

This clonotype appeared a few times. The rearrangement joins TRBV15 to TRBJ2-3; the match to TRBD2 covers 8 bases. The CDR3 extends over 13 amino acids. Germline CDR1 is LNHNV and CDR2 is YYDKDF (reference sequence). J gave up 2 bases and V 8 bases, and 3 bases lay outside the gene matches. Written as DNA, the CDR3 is TGTGCCACCCGGGGGGGGGCCACAGATACGCAGTATTTT. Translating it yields CATRGGATDTQYF.

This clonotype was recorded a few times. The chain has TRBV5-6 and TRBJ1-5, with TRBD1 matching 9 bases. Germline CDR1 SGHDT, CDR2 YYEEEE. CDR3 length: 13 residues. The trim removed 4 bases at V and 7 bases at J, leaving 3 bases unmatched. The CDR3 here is CASSRDRVQPQHF. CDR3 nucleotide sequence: TGTGCCAGCAGCAGGGACAGGGTGCAGCCCCAGCATTTT.

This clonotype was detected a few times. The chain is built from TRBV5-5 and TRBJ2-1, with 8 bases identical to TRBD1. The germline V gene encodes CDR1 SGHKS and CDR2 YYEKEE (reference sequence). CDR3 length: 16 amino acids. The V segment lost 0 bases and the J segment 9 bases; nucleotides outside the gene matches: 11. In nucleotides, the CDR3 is TGTGCCAGCAGCTTGGACGGGACAGGCCTCCTTGGTGAGCAGTTCTTC. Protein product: CASSLDGTGLLGEQFF.

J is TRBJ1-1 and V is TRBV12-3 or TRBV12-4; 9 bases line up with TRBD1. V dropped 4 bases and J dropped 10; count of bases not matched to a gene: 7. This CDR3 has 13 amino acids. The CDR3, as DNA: TGTGCCAGCAGTTCACTGACAGGGGGTAGAGCTTTCTTT. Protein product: CASSSLTGGRAFF.

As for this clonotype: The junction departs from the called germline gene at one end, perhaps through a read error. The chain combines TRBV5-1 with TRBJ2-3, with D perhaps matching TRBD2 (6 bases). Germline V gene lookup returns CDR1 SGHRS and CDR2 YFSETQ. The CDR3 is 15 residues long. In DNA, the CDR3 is TGCGCCAGCAGCTCCGGGCGGGACGGGGCAGATACGCGGTATTTT. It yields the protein CASSSGRDGADTRYF. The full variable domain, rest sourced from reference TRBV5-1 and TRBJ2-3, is KAGVTQTPRYLIKTRGQQVTLSCSPISGHRSVSWYQQTPGQGLQFLFEYFSETQRNKGNFPGRFSGRQFSNSRSEMNVSTLELGDSALYLCASSSGRDGADTRYFGPGTRLTVL.

The DNA for the CDR3 is TGCAGTGCTAGAGCACCCGACGGGGGATTGAGGACTGAAGCTTTCTTT. Amino acid sequence: CSARAPDGGLRTEAFF. The chain uses TRBV20-1 and TRBJ1-1, with D possibly being TRBD1 (5 bases). V shed 1 base and J shed 5 bases, with 20 bases lying between them. The germline CDR1 and CDR2 sequences are DFQATT and SNEGSKA (reference sequence). The CDR3 spans 16 residues.

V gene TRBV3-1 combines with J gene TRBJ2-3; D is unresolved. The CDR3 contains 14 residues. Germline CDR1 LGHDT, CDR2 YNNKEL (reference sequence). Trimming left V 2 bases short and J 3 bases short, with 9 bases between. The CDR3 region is CASSQRMGTDTQYF. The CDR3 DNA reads TGTGCCAGCAGCCAACGGATGGGGACAGATACGCAGTATTTT.

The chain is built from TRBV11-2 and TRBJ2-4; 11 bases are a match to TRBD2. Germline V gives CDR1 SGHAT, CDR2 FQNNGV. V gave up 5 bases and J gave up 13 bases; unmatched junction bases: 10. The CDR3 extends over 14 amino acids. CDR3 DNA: TGTGCCAGCAGCCTTAGCGGGAGGGCCCAAGAGCAGTACTTC. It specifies CASSLSGRAQEQYF.

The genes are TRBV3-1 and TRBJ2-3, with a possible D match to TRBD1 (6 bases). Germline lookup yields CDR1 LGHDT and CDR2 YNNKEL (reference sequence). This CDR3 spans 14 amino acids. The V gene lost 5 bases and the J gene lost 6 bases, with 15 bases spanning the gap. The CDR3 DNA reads TGTGCCAGCAGCGGGACAACGGAGGCCGATACGCAGTATTTT. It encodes CASSGTTEADTQYF.

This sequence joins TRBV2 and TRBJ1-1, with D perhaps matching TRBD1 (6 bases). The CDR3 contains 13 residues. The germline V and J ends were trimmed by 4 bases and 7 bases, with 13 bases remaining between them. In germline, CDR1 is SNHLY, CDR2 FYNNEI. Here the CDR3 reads CASSALGGDEAFF. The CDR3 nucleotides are TGTGCCAGCAGTGCCTTGGGGGGCGATGAAGCTTTCTTT.

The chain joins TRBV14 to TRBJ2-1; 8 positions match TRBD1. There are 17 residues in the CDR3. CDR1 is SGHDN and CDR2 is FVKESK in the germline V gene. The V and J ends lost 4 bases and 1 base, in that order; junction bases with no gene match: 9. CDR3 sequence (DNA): TGTGCCAGCAGCCGGGACAGGCGTCATCGGTCCTACAATGAGCAGTTCTTC. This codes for CASSRDRRHRSYNEQFF.

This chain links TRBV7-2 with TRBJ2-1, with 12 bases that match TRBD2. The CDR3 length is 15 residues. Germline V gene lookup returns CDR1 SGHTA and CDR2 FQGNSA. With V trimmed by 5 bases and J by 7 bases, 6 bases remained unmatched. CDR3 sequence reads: CASSRTSGTLNEQFF. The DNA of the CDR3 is TGTGCCAGCAGCCGGACTAGCGGGACACTAAATGAGCAGTTCTTC.

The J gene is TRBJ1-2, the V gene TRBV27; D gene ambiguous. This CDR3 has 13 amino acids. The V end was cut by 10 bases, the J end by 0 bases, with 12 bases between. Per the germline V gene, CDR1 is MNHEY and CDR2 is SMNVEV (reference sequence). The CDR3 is CANSLGPNYGYTF. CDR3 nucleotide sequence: TGTGCCAACTCTCTGGGTCCTAACTATGGCTACACCTTC.

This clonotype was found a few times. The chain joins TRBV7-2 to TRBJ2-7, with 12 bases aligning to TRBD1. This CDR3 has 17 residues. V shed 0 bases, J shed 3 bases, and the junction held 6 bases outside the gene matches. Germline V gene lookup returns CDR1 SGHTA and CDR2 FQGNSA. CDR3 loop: CASSLAGTGGLSYEQYF. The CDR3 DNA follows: TGTGCCAGCAGCTTAGCCGGGACAGGGGGCTTGAGCTACGAGCAGTACTTC.

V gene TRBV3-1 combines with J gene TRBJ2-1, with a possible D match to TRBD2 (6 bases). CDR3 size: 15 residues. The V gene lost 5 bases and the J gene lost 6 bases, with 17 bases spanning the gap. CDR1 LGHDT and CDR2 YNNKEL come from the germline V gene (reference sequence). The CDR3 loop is CASSFQTRLVNEQFF. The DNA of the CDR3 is TGTGCCAGCAGCTTCCAAACAAGACTAGTCAATGAGCAGTTCTTC.

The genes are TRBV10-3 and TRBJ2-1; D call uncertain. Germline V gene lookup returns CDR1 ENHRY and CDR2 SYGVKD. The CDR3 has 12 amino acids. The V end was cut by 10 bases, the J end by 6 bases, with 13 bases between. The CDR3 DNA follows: TGTGCCAGCAACGACATAGGCAATGAGCAGTTCTTC. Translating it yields CASNDIGNEQFF.

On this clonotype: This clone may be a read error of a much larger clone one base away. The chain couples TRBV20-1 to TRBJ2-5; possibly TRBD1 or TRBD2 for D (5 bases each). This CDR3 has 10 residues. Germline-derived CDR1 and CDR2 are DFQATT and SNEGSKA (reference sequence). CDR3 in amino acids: CSTRKGREYF. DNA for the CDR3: TGCAGTACTAGAAAGGGGCGGGAGTACTTC.

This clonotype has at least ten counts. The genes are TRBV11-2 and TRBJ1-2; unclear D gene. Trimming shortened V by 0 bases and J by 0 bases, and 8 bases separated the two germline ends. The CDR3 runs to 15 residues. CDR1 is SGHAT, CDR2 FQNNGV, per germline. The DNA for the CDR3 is TGTGCCAGCAGCTTAGAAAGCTCATCTAACTATGGCTACACCTTC. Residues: CASSLESSSNYGYTF.

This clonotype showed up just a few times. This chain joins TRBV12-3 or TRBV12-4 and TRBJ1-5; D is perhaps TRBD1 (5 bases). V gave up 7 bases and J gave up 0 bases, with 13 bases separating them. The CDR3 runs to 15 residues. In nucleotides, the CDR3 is TGTGCCAGCATCGGGGACGAGGATAGCAATCAGCCCCAGCATTTT. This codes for CASIGDEDSNQPQHF.

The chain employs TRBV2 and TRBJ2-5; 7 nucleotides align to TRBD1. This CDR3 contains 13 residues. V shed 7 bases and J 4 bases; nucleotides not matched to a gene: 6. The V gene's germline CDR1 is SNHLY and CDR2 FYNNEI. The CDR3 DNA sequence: TGTGCCAGCAACGACCGGGACAGAGAGACCCAGTACTTC. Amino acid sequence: CASNDRDRETQYF.

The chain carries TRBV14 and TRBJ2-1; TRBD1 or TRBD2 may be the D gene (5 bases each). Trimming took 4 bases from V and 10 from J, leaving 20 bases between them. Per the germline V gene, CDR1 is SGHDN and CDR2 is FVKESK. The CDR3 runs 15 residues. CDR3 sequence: CASSRGNPASYEQFF. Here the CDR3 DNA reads TGTGCCAGCAGCCGGGGGAACCCCGCTTCCTACGAGCAGTTCTTC.

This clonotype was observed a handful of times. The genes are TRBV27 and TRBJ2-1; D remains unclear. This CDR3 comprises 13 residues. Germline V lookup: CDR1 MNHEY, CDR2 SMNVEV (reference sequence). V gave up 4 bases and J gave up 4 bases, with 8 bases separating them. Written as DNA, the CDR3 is TGTGCCAGCAGTTGGGCCGTGTACAATGAGCAGTTCTTC. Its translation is CASSWAVYNEQFF.

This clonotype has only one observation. The CDR3 DNA follows: TGCAGCGTTGTACAGGGGGCGCGGGAGCAGTACTTC. Translating it yields CSVVQGAREQYF. This chain links TRBV29-1 with TRBJ2-7; 9 nucleotides line up with TRBD1. There are 12 residues in the CDR3. Trimming took 4 bases from V and 7 from J; bases not matched to a gene: 5. Germline lookup yields CDR1 SQVTM and CDR2 ANQGSEA.

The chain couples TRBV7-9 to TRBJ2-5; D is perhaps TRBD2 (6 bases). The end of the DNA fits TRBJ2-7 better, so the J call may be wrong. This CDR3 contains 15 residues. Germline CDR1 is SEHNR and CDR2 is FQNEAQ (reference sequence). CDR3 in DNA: TGTGCCAGCAGCCTTGCCGGGGAGGTTACCTGCGAGCAGTACTTC. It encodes CASSLAGEVTCEQYF.

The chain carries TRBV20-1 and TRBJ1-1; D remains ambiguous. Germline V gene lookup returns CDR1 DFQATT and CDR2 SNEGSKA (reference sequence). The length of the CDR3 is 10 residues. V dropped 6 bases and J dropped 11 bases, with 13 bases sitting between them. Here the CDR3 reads CSASSFDAFF. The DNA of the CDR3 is TGCAGTGCGTCGAGTTTCGATGCTTTCTTT.

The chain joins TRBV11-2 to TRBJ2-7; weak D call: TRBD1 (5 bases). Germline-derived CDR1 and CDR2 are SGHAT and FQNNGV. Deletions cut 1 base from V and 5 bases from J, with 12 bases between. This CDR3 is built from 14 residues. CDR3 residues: CASSLAQARDEQYF. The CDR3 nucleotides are TGTGCCAGCAGCTTAGCACAGGCTCGGGACGAGCAGTACTTC.

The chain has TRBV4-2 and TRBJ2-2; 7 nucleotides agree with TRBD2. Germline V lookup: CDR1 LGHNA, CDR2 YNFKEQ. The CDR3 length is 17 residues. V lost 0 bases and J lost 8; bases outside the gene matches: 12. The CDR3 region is CASSQDRGRGPSGELFF. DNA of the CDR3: TGTGCCAGCAGCCAAGATCGGGGGAGGGGCCCTAGTGGGGAGCTGTTTTTT.